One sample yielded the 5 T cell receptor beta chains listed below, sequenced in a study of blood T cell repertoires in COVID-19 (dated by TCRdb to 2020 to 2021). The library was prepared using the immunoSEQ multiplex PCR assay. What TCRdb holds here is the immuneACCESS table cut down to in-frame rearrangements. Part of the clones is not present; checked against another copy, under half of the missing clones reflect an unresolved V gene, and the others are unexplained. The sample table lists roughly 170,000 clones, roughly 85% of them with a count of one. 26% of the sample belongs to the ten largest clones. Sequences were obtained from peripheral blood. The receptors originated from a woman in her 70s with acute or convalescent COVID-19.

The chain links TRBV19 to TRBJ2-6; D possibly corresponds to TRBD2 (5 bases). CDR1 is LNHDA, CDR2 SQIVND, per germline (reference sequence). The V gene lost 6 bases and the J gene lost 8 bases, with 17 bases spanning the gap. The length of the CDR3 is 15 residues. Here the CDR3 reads CASRYIGVGPNVLTF. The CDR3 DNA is TGTGCCAGTAGGTATATCGGGGTAGGGCCCAACGTCCTGACTTTC.

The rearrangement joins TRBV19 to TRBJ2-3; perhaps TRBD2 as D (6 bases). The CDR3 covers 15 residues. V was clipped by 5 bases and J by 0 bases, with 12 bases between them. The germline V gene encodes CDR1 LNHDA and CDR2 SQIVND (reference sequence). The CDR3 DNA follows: TGTGCCAGTAGTTTCGTGGGAGGAAGCACAGATACGCAGTATTTT. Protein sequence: CASSFVGGSTDTQYF.

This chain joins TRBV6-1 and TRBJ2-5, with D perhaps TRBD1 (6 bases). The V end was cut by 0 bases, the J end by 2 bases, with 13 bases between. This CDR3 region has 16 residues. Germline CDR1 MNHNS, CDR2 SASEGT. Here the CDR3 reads CASSEARTAGQETQYF. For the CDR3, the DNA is TGTGCCAGCAGTGAAGCCCGGACAGCAGGACAAGAGACCCAGTACTTC.

Here the CDR3 DNA reads TGTGCCAGCAGTTACGCACAGACCCCCTACGAGCAGTACTTC. It codes for CASSYAQTPYEQYF. The chain is built from TRBV6-5 and TRBJ2-7; D is unresolved. Trimming stripped 2 bases from V and 2 bases from J, with 10 bases between. From germline, CDR1 is MNHEY and CDR2 SVGAGI. This CDR3 region has 14 residues.

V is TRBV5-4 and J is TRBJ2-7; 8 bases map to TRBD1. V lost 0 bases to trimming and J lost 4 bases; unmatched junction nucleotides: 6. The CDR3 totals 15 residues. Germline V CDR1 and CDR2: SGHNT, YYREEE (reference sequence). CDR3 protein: CASSLDRTGFYEQYF. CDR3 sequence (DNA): TGTGCCAGCAGCTTGGACCGGACAGGGTTTTACGAGCAGTACTTC.